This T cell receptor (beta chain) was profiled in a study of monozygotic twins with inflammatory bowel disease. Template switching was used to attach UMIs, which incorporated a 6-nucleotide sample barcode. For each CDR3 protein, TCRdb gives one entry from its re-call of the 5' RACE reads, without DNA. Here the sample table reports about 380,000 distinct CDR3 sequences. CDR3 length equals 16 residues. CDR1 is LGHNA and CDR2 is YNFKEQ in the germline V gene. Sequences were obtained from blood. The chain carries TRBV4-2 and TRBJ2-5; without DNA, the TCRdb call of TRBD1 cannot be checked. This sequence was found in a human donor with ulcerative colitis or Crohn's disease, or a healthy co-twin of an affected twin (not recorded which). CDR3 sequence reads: CASSDPGRGYQETQYF.